These T cell receptor beta chains were read from a single sample in a study of T cell responses to AZD1222 COVID-19 vaccine. Assay: immunoSEQ multiplex PCR; the TCRdb copy retains only in-frame clones and omits some. The sample records around 67,000 clones, 84% being singletons. Sequencing used peripheral blood, obtained on day 0 of AZD1222 vaccination. These receptors came from an adult in good health. Both conserved end residues are part of each CDR3. The D gene is left open where the match is weak. Only part of the rows carry a size: once, few, many, or a class if the clone is expanded.

J gene: TRBJ2-5; clone size: .; V gene: TRBV9; D gene: .; CDR3 protein: CASSVWEAETQYF; CDR3 DNA: TGTGCCAGCAGCGTGTGGGAAGCGGAGACCCAGTACTTC
J gene: TRBJ2-1; clone size: few; V gene: TRBV28; D gene: .; CDR3 protein: CASRQDRSYNEQFF; CDR3 DNA: TGTGCCAGCAGACAGGACCGCTCCTACAATGAGCAGTTCTTC
J gene: TRBJ2-7; clone size: once; V gene: TRBV21-1; D gene: .; CDR3 protein: CASSKVKGTGTYEQYF; CDR3 DNA: TGTGCCAGCAGCAAAGTTAAGGGGACGGGAACCTACGAGCAGTACTTC
J gene: TRBJ1-4; clone size: .; V gene: TRBV18; D gene: TRBD1; CDR3 protein: CASSPTVRTGNEKLFF; CDR3 DNA: TGTGCCAGCTCACCGACAGTCAGGACAGGGAATGAAAAACTGTTTTTT
J gene: TRBJ2-1; clone size: few; V gene: TRBV20-1; D gene: .; CDR3 protein: CSARRNEQFF; CDR3 DNA: TGCAGTGCTAGGCGCAATGAGCAGTTCTTC
J gene: TRBJ1-1; clone size: .; V gene: TRBV19; D gene: .; CDR3 protein: CASSIDHRGVTEAFF; CDR3 DNA: TGTGCCAGTAGTATAGATCATAGGGGTGTCACTGAAGCTTTCTTT
J gene: TRBJ1-3; clone size: .; V gene: TRBV10-3; D gene: .; CDR3 protein: CAIRDTSSGNTIYF; CDR3 DNA: TGTGCCATCAGGGACACGAGCTCTGGAAACACCATATATTTT
J gene: TRBJ2-3; clone size: .; V gene: TRBV12-3/TRBV12-4; D gene: .; CDR3 protein: CASGGRLEDTQYF; CDR3 DNA: TGTGCCAGCGGAGGTCGGTTGGAAGATACGCAGTATTTT
J gene: TRBJ1-2; clone size: .; V gene: TRBV3-1/TRBV3-2; D gene: .; CDR3 protein: CASSQPGGYTF; CDR3 DNA: TGTGCCAGCAGCCAGCCGGGTGGCTACACCTTC
J gene: TRBJ1-6; clone size: .; V gene: TRBV6-2/TRBV6-3; D gene: TRBD1; CDR3 protein: CASSYSTGQGTSSDSPLHF; CDR3 DNA: TGTGCCAGCAGTTACTCGACGGGACAGGGTACTTCATCGGACTCACCCCTCCACTTT
J gene: TRBJ2-7; clone size: .; V gene: TRBV29-1; D gene: .; CDR3 protein: CSVVGGSYEQYF; CDR3 DNA: TGCAGCGTTGTCGGGGGATCCTACGAGCAGTACTTC
J gene: TRBJ2-2; clone size: .; V gene: TRBV14; D gene: .; CDR3 protein: CASSRQFLNTGELFF; CDR3 DNA: TGTGCCAGCAGCCGGCAGTTTTTGAACACCGGGGAGCTGTTTTTT
J gene: TRBJ1-5; clone size: .; V gene: TRBV5-5; D gene: .; CDR3 protein: CASHLGLTVSNQPQHF; CDR3 DNA: TGTGCCAGCCACCTAGGGCTAACAGTTTCCAATCAGCCCCAGCATTTT
J gene: TRBJ1-2; clone size: few; V gene: TRBV3-1/TRBV3-2; D gene: .; CDR3 protein: CASSQDHTSYGYTF; CDR3 DNA: TGTGCCAGCAGCCAAGATCATACATCCTATGGCTACACCTTC
J gene: TRBJ1-5; clone size: .; V gene: TRBV4-1; D gene: TRBD1; CDR3 protein: CASSDREWNQPQHF; CDR3 DNA: TGCGCCAGCAGCGACAGGGAGTGGAATCAGCCCCAGCATTTT
J gene: TRBJ2-1; clone size: few; V gene: TRBV27; D gene: .; CDR3 protein: CASIASYNEQFF; CDR3 DNA: TGTGCCAGCATCGCCTCCTACAATGAGCAGTTCTTC
J gene: TRBJ2-7; clone size: .; V gene: TRBV5-8; D gene: TRBD2; CDR3 protein: CASSHGLAGHSYEQYF; CDR3 DNA: TGTGCCAGCAGCCACGGACTAGCGGGGCACTCCTACGAGCAGTACTTC
J gene: TRBJ2-5; clone size: .; V gene: TRBV7-2; D gene: TRBD2; CDR3 protein: CASSLAGARETQYF; CDR3 DNA: TGTGCCAGCAGCCTAGCGGGGGCTAGGGAGACCCAGTACTTC
J gene: TRBJ1-1; clone size: .; V gene: TRBV28; D gene: TRBD1; CDR3 protein: CASRETGAVVRTGVAFF; CDR3 DNA: TGTGCCAGCAGGGAGACAGGGGCCGTAGTCCGAACAGGGGTTGCTTTCTTT
J gene: TRBJ2-5; clone size: .; V gene: TRBV2; D gene: TRBD1; CDR3 protein: CASSGRQGGETQYF; CDR3 DNA: TGTGCCAGCAGTGGTAGACAGGGGGGAGAGACCCAGTACTTC
J gene: TRBJ1-5; clone size: .; V gene: TRBV4-2; D gene: TRBD1; CDR3 protein: CASSHLLGGSNQPQHF; CDR3 DNA: TGTGCCAGCAGCCACCTTTTAGGGGGCAGCAATCAGCCCCAGCATTTT
J gene: TRBJ2-1; clone size: .; V gene: TRBV6-6; D gene: .; CDR3 protein: CASSYTTNNEQFF; CDR3 DNA: TGTGCCAGCAGTTACACAACAAACAATGAGCAGTTCTTC
J gene: TRBJ1-3; clone size: .; V gene: TRBV30; D gene: .; CDR3 protein: CAWTGSGNTIYF; CDR3 DNA: TGTGCCTGGACAGGTTCTGGAAACACCATATATTTT
J gene: TRBJ2-7; clone size: .; V gene: TRBV11-2; D gene: TRBD1; CDR3 protein: CASSSTGQGYEQYF; CDR3 DNA: TGTGCCAGCAGCTCTACGGGACAGGGCTACGAGCAGTACTTC
J gene: TRBJ2-1; clone size: .; V gene: TRBV15; D gene: .; CDR3 protein: CATSILHNEQFF; CDR3 DNA: TGTGCCACCAGCATTTTACACAATGAGCAGTTCTTC
J gene: TRBJ2-3; clone size: few; V gene: TRBV19; D gene: .; CDR3 protein: CASSAVSTDTQYF; CDR3 DNA: TGTGCCAGTAGTGCTGTTAGCACAGATACGCAGTATTTT
J gene: TRBJ2-1; clone size: .; V gene: TRBV28; D gene: .; CDR3 protein: CASSHRGADPRTYNEQFF; CDR3 DNA: TGTGCCAGCAGCCACCGCGGGGCAGACCCCAGGACCTACAATGAGCAGTTCTTC
J gene: TRBJ2-7; clone size: .; V gene: TRBV27; D gene: TRBD1; CDR3 protein: CASSPQGVLSYSYEQYF; CDR3 DNA: TGTGCCAGCAGTCCCCAGGGGGTCCTATCATACTCCTACGAGCAGTACTTC
J gene: TRBJ1-1; clone size: .; V gene: TRBV28; D gene: TRBD1; CDR3 protein: CASSLSGTVNTEAFF; CDR3 DNA: TGTGCCAGCAGTTTATCCGGGACAGTGAACACTGAAGCTTTCTTT
J gene: TRBJ2-7; clone size: .; V gene: TRBV6-6; D gene: TRBD1; CDR3 protein: CASSTQDRGGRYEQYF; CDR3 DNA: TGTGCCAGCAGTACACAGGACAGGGGTGGTCGATACGAGCAGTACTTC
J gene: TRBJ2-1; clone size: .; V gene: TRBV4-3; D gene: .; CDR3 protein: CASSQDRVGGHNEQFF; CDR3 DNA: TGCGCCAGCAGCCAAGATCGGGTGGGGGGGCACAATGAGCAGTTCTTC
J gene: TRBJ1-1; clone size: .; V gene: TRBV6-2/TRBV6-3; D gene: .; CDR3 protein: CASSHPGPRGTEAFF; CDR3 DNA: TGTGCCAGCAGTCATCCGGGACCCCGAGGCACTGAAGCTTTCTTT
J gene: TRBJ2-3; clone size: .; V gene: TRBV28; D gene: .; CDR3 protein: CASRFRQGRVDTQYF; CDR3 DNA: TGTGCCAGCAGGTTTAGACAGGGGAGGGTGGATACGCAGTATTTT
J gene: TRBJ2-3; clone size: .; V gene: TRBV5-1; D gene: TRBD2; CDR3 protein: CASSWTSGRTDTQYF; CDR3 DNA: TGCGCCAGCAGCTGGACTAGCGGGCGCACAGATACGCAGTATTTT
J gene: TRBJ1-5; clone size: .; V gene: TRBV7-9; D gene: .; CDR3 protein: CASGGEGNQPQHF; CDR3 DNA: TGTGCCAGCGGTGGGGAAGGCAATCAGCCCCAGCATTTT
J gene: TRBJ2-3; clone size: .; V gene: TRBV4-2; D gene: .; CDR3 protein: CASSQSGVGTDTQYF; CDR3 DNA: TGTGCCAGCAGCCAATCCGGGGTGGGCACAGATACGCAGTATTTT
J gene: TRBJ1-1; clone size: .; V gene: TRBV21-1; D gene: .; CDR3 protein: CASSKGGELGNTEAFF; CDR3 DNA: TGTGCCAGCAGCAAAGGAGGGGAACTAGGGAACACTGAAGCTTTCTTT
J gene: TRBJ1-2; clone size: .; V gene: TRBV6-2/TRBV6-3; D gene: .; CDR3 protein: CASSPTANYGYTF; CDR3 DNA: TGTGCCAGCAGTCCCACAGCAAACTATGGCTACACCTTC
J gene: TRBJ1-4; clone size: .; V gene: TRBV7-9; D gene: .; CDR3 protein: CASSPTGTNEKLFF; CDR3 DNA: TGTGCCAGCAGTCCAACAGGGACTAATGAAAAACTGTTTTTT
J gene: TRBJ2-3; clone size: .; V gene: TRBV4-3; D gene: TRBD2; CDR3 protein: CASSQELPSGANTQYF; CDR3 DNA: TGCGCCAGCAGCCAAGAGTTGCCTAGCGGGGCGAATACGCAGTATTTT
J gene: TRBJ1-6; clone size: .; V gene: TRBV4-1; D gene: TRBD1; CDR3 protein: CASSLDGQAKGSPLHF; CDR3 DNA: TGCGCCAGCAGCCTCGATGGACAGGCGAAGGGTTCACCCCTCCACTTT
J gene: TRBJ1-6; clone size: once; V gene: TRBV5-5; D gene: .; CDR3 protein: CASSREQLNSPLHF; CDR3 DNA: TGTGCCAGCAGCAGGGAACAGCTCAATTCACCCCTCCACTTT
J gene: TRBJ2-7; clone size: .; V gene: TRBV7-2; D gene: .; CDR3 protein: CASSLGHSYEQYF; CDR3 DNA: TGTGCCAGCAGCTTAGGACATTCCTACGAGCAGTACTTC
J gene: TRBJ1-3; clone size: .; V gene: TRBV29-1; D gene: .; CDR3 protein: CSVGGDRGNTIYF; CDR3 DNA: TGCAGCGTTGGGGGCGACAGGGGAAACACCATATATTTT
J gene: TRBJ1-1; clone size: .; V gene: TRBV30; D gene: .; CDR3 protein: CAWRGRNMNTEAFF; CDR3 DNA: TGTGCCTGGAGAGGGCGGAACATGAACACTGAAGCTTTCTTT
J gene: TRBJ1-2; clone size: .; V gene: TRBV3-1/TRBV3-2; D gene: .; CDR3 protein: CASSQASGVSYGYTF; CDR3 DNA: TGTGCCAGCAGCCAAGCATCAGGGGTTTCCTATGGCTACACCTTC
J gene: TRBJ2-7; clone size: .; V gene: TRBV19; D gene: TRBD1; CDR3 protein: CASSTTGTGGGKSEQYF; CDR3 DNA: TGTGCCAGTAGTACCACCGGGACAGGGGGAGGCAAGAGCGAGCAGTACTTC
J gene: TRBJ1-5; clone size: .; V gene: TRBV11-2; D gene: .; CDR3 protein: CASSLDGGGQPQHF; CDR3 DNA: TGTGCCAGCAGCTTAGATGGGGGGGGCCAGCCCCAGCATTTT
J gene: TRBJ2-5; clone size: .; V gene: TRBV7-2; D gene: TRBD1; CDR3 protein: CASSPGTVQETQYF; CDR3 DNA: TGTGCCAGCAGCCCTGGGACAGTACAAGAGACCCAGTACTTC
J gene: TRBJ2-1; clone size: .; V gene: TRBV6-4; D gene: .; CDR3 protein: CASSDLPEYEQFF; CDR3 DNA: TGTGCCAGCAGTGACCTCCCCGAATATGAGCAGTTCTTC
J gene: TRBJ1-1; clone size: .; V gene: TRBV5-1; D gene: .; CDR3 protein: CASSLQQGRDTEAFF; CDR3 DNA: TGCGCCAGCAGCCTGCAACAGGGAAGGGACACTGAAGCTTTCTTT
J gene: TRBJ2-5; clone size: .; V gene: TRBV7-9; D gene: .; CDR3 protein: CASSLRTGSQETQYF; CDR3 DNA: TGTGCCAGCAGCTTAAGAACAGGGAGCCAAGAGACCCAGTACTTC
J gene: TRBJ1-1; clone size: .; V gene: TRBV28; D gene: .; CDR3 protein: CASLDPGDNTEAFF; CDR3 DNA: TGTGCCAGCTTAGACCCAGGGGACAACACTGAAGCTTTCTTT